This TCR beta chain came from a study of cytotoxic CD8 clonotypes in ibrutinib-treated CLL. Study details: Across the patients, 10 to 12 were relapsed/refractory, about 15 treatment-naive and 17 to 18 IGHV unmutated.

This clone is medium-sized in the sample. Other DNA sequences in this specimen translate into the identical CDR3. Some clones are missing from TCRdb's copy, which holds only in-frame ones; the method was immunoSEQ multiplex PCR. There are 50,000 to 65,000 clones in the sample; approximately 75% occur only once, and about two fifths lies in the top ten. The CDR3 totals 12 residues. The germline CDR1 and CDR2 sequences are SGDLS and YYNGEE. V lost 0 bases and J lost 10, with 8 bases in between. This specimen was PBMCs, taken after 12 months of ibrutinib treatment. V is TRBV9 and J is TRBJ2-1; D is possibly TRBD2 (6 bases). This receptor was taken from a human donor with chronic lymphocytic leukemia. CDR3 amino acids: CASSVVGGEQFF. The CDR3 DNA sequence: TGTGCCAGCAGCGTAGTTGGGGGGGAGCAGTTCTTC.